This T cell receptor (beta chain) came from a study of neurological immune-mediated disorders. Study-level findings and limits: It was HTLV-1-associated myelopathy that showed the most TCR clonal expansion, while multiple sclerosis showed the least, falling below healthy controls. Private repertoires in all groups were suggested, as expanded clones shared no CDR3 amino acid sequences across subjects.

Between the trimmed V and J ends, which lost 4 bases and 2 bases, there was a span of 8 bases. CDR1 is SGHTA and CDR2 is FQGNSA in the germline V gene. The CDR3 is made up of 13 amino acids. This clonotype was recorded at least ten times. Its target is not known. TCRdb recomputed calls from the 5' RACE reads with MiXCR, one row per CDR3 protein. The data show fewer than 40,000 distinct CDR3 sequences, about an eighth seen once. As to time point: longitudinal time-point 2. It was blood bank volunteers in Maryland, USA who made up the healthy controls. The chain has TRBV7-2 and TRBJ1-1; D unclear. Sequenced input: PBMCs. The clonotype comes from a woman in her thirties or forties in good health. The DNA of the CDR3 is TGTGCCAGCAGCTCTGGCGTTAACACTGAAGCTTTCTTT. This codes for CASSSGVNTEAFF.